This T cell receptor (beta chain) was recorded in a study of blood T cell repertoires in COVID-19. Study as a whole: Samples of COVID-19 (acute and convalescent) were obtained from the United States, Italy and Spain. T cells, B-cell-depleted T cells, or PBMCs supplied cDNA or gDNA.

Here immunoSEQ multiplex PCR was the method, and the copy in TCRdb shows in-frame clones only, minus some. The sample includes around 180,000 clones, around two thirds of them seen just once. The germline V gene has CDR1 LGHDT and CDR2 YNNKEL (reference sequence). V was cut by 0 bases and J by 8 bases, with 10 bases left in between. This CDR3 is 14 amino acids long. This clone showed up just a few times. The V call is TRBV3-1 (or the pseudogene TRBV3-2), the J call TRBJ2-2; D call uncertain. The sample was peripheral blood. The TCR originated in a woman of 80 years or more with acute or convalescent COVID-19. CDR3 coding DNA: TGTGCCAGCAGCCAAGATTTCGTCGTGGGGGAGCTGTTTTTT. Amino acids: CASSQDFVVGELFF.